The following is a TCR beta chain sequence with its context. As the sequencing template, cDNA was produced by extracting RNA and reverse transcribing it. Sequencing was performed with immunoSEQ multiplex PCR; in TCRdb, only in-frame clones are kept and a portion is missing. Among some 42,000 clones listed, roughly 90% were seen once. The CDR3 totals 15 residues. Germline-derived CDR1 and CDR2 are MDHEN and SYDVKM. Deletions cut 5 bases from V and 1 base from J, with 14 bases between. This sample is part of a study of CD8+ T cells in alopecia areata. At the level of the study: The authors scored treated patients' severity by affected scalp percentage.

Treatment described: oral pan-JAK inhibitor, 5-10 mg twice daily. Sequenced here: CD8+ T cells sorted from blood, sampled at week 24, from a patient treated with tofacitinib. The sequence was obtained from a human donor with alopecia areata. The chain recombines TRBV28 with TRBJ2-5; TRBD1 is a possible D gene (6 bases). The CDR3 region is CASSHLRGSQETQYF. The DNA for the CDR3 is TGTGCCAGCAGTCATCTCAGGGGATCCCAAGAGACCCAGTACTTC.